This T cell receptor beta chain was sequenced in a study of CD8 T cells in Susac syndrome. CD8+ and CD4+ T cells circulating in blood were sequenced for TCR beta. The multiple sclerosis controls were treatment-naive patients affected by stable or active relapsing-remitting disease. Negative isolation yielded CD8+ and CD4+ T cells; FACS enriched TEMRA cells. V was shortened by 0 bases and J by 1 base, with 6 bases between the two germline ends. The CDR3 spans 14 residues. Germline values: CDR1 SGHRS, CDR2 YFSETQ. When the RNA was reverse transcribed, random hexamers were used with an input of about 0.5 to 1 ug. Amplification of TCR beta CDR3 spanned 54 Vbeta and 13 Jbeta via immunoSEQ multiplex PCR. TCRdb passed the immunoSEQ multiplex PCR reads through MiXCR, listing each CDR3 protein once. The table shows some 260,000 distinct CDR3 sequences, with approximately 81% occurring only once.

This TCR was recovered from a human donor with multiple sclerosis. Sequences were obtained from CD8+ T cells from PBMCs. The chain uses TRBV5-1 and TRBJ2-3, with D unresolved. CDR3 region: CASSLEARTDTQYF. The CDR3 DNA follows: TGCGCCAGCAGCTTGGAGGCTCGCACAGATACGCAGTATTTT. The full variable domain, with the rest looked up from reference TRBV5-1 and TRBJ2-3, is KAGVTQTPRYLIKTRGQQVTLSCSPISGHRSVSWYQQTPGQGLQFLFEYFSETQRNKGNFPGRFSGRQFSNSRSEMNVSTLELGDSALYLCASSLEARTDTQYFGPGTRLTVL.